Sequencing of this T cell receptor beta chain was carried out in a study of T cell repertoires in cytomegalovirus infection. V lost 1 base to trimming and J lost 6 bases; unmatched junction nucleotides: 10. CDR1 and CDR2 (germline): MDHEN, SYDVKM. The CDR3 covers 16 residues. In TCRdb, the reads were re-called with MiXCR into one record per CDR3 protein. The repertoire holds some 400,000 distinct CDR3 sequences, approximately 30% seen once, with approximately 15% in the top ten. This clonotype was detected a few times. This TCR derives from a human donor in good health (CMV status not recorded). Some clones in this sample may be carry-over from other donors' samples. The chain is built from TRBV28 and TRBJ1-2; TRBD1 agrees at 8 bases. What was sequenced was PBMCs. DNA for the CDR3: TGTGCCAGCAGTTTATATACGCGGGCAGGGGGCGATGGCTACACCTTC. Protein sequence: CASSLYTRAGGDGYTF.